These 30 T cell receptor beta chains share one sample of origin, sequenced in a study of cytomegalovirus exposure and HLA in healthy donors. Assay used: immunoSEQ multiplex PCR; TCRdb lists only in-frame clones, some missing. In the table there are about 130,000 clones, 88% of which are singletons. Specimen: PBMCs. These receptors all stem from a man aged 25 to 40 in good health and CMV-seronegative.

V gene TRBV7-9 combines with J gene TRBJ1-4, with 7 bases identical to TRBD1. The CDR3 consists of 17 residues. The V segment lost 5 bases and the J segment 3 bases; nucleotides outside the gene matches: 12. CDR1 and CDR2 from the germline V gene are SEHNR and FQNEAQ (reference sequence). The CDR3 sequence is CASSPDRRIVANEKLFF. CDR3 DNA: TGTGCCAGCAGCCCGGACAGGAGGATCGTCGCTAATGAAAAACTGTTTTTT.

This clone was recorded a few times. The rearrangement links TRBV7-2 to TRBJ2-7; D unresolved. The CDR3 sequence is 13 residues long. V lost 3 bases and J lost 3, with 9 bases in between. Germline V CDR1 and CDR2: SGHTA, FQGNSA. CDR3 amino acids: CASSFSLSYEQYF. DNA of the CDR3: TGTGCCAGCAGCTTCTCACTAAGCTACGAGCAGTACTTC.

The chain is built from TRBV7-8 and TRBJ1-1; D remains ambiguous. CDR1 is SGHVS, CDR2 FQNEAQ, per germline. This CDR3 spans 14 amino acids. The V end was cut by 1 base, the J end by 7 bases, with 13 bases between. CDR3: CASSLGGMAIEAFF. CDR3 sequence (DNA): TGTGCCAGCAGCTTAGGAGGGATGGCGATTGAAGCTTTCTTT.

The V call is TRBV7-2, the J call TRBJ1-5; D is unresolved. V was shortened by 5 bases and J by 11 bases, with 16 bases between the two germline ends. The length of the CDR3 is 13 residues. Looked up from germline, CDR1 is SGHTA and CDR2 is FQGNSA. The CDR3: CASSPQRGGAQHF. The CDR3 region has the DNA TGTGCCAGCAGCCCTCAACGGGGTGGGGCCCAGCATTTT.

For this clone: It is likely a read error, because the conserved phenylalanine at the end of the CDR3 is missing. No DNA is shown, since the ends of the CDR3 on it are uncertain; the CDR3 is the one TCRdb lists. The V gene is TRBV5-8, the J gene TRBJ1-2; TRBD1 is taken as the D call from the table, unchecked against the DNA. CDR1 is SGHTS, CDR2 YDEGEE, per germline. The CDR3 length is 10 residues, termini included. The CDR3 loop reads CASSLLGPAV.

The chain has TRBV27 and TRBJ2-7; D is possibly TRBD1 (6 bases). Trimming shortened V by 4 bases and J by 1 base, and 17 bases separated the two germline ends. This CDR3 is 16 amino acids long. Germline CDR1 MNHEY, CDR2 SMNVEV (reference sequence). CDR3 DNA: TGTGCCAGCAGTTACATATGGACAGCGGAGTCCTACGAGCAGTACTTC. This translates into CASSYIWTAESYEQYF.

V gene TRBV6-5 combines with J gene TRBJ2-2; D is undetermined. This CDR3 has 14 residues. Trimming left V 5 bases short and J 2 bases short, with 9 bases between. Germline CDR1 and CDR2: MNHEY and SVGAGI. The CDR3 reads CASSMERNTGELFF. In DNA form, the CDR3 reads TGTGCCAGCAGTATGGAGAGAAACACCGGGGAGCTGTTTTTT.

This chain connects TRBV5-1 to TRBJ1-2, with a tentative D call TRBD1 (5 bases). Germline loops: CDR1 SGHRS, CDR2 YFSETQ. V dropped 4 bases and J dropped 7 bases, with 17 bases sitting between them. The CDR3 spans 14 residues. CDR3 loop: CASSNSGGEGGYTF. The CDR3 DNA reads TGCGCCAGCAGCAACTCCGGGGGAGAGGGTGGCTACACCTTC.

V usage is TRBV19 and J usage is TRBJ2-7, with D perhaps matching TRBD1 (6 bases). The V end lost 1 base, the J end lost 5 bases, and 18 bases lay between the germline ends. The CDR3 is 16 residues long. Germline assignment: CDR1 LNHDA and CDR2 SQIVND (reference sequence). CDR3 coding DNA: TGTGCCAGTAGTATAGGGGGGACACCGAATTACAACGAGCAGTACTTC. It encodes CASSIGGTPNYNEQYF. Full variable domain (missing parts from reference TRBV19 and TRBJ2-7): DGGITQSPKYLFRKEGQNVTLSCEQNLNHDAMYWYRQDPGQGLRLIYYSQIVNDFQKGDIAEGYSVSREKKESFPLTVTSAQKNPTAFYLCASSIGGTPNYNEQYFGPGTRLTVT.

This chain joins TRBV7-9 and TRBJ2-1; TRBD2 matches at 8 bases. The CDR3 contains 16 residues. Germline CDR1 is SEHNR and CDR2 is FQNEAQ (reference sequence). The trim removed 3 bases at V and 0 bases at J, leaving 4 bases unmatched. CDR3 nucleotides: TGTGCCAGCAGCTTGAACGGGAGGGGCTCCTACAATGAGCAGTTCTTC. Translating it yields CASSLNGRGSYNEQFF.

The chain has TRBV10-3 and TRBJ1-2; 8 nucleotides agree with TRBD1. This CDR3 contains 13 residues. The germline V gene encodes CDR1 ENHRY and CDR2 SYGVKD. V shed 8 bases and J 7 bases; nucleotides not matched to a gene: 9. In DNA, the CDR3 is TGTGCCATCGCCGAGGACAGGGATCTTGGCTACACCTTC. It codes for CAIAEDRDLGYTF.

The CDR3 loop reads CASSISSEGDTEAFF. The CDR3 region has the DNA TGTGCCAGTAGTATTTCGTCAGAGGGAGACACTGAAGCTTTCTTT. The rearrangement joins TRBV19 to TRBJ1-1, with D unresolved. From germline, CDR1 is LNHDA and CDR2 SQIVND (reference sequence). This CDR3 has 15 residues. With 3 bases removed from V and 3 bases from J, the gap between germline ends came to 14 bases. The full variable domain, rest sourced from reference TRBV19 and TRBJ1-1, is DGGITQSPKYLFRKEGQNVTLSCEQNLNHDAMYWYRQDPGQGLRLIYYSQIVNDFQKGDIAEGYSVSREKKESFPLTVTSAQKNPTAFYLCASSISSEGDTEAFFGQGTRLTVV.

The chain combines TRBV6-5 with TRBJ2-7, with D possibly matching TRBD2 (5 bases). Between the trimmed V and J ends, which lost 2 bases and 2 bases, there was a span of 10 bases. The CDR3 sequence is 14 residues long. Germline V gives CDR1 MNHEY, CDR2 SVGAGI. In DNA, the CDR3 is TGTGCCAGCAGTTACGAGGACGGGACCTACGAGCAGTACTTC. This encodes CASSYEDGTYEQYF.

The gene calls are TRBV6-6 and TRBJ2-7; a weak D match, TRBD1 (5 bases). Germline V gene sequence: CDR1 MNHNY, CDR2 SVGAGI (reference sequence). Trimming removed 3 bases from V and 0 bases from J, with 12 bases in between. The CDR3 is made up of 15 amino acids. The DNA of the CDR3 is TGTGCCAGCAGTTATAACAGGCCGAGCTCCTACGAGCAGTACTTC. This gives the protein CASSYNRPSSYEQYF.

The V gene is TRBV18, the J gene TRBJ1-1; D call uncertain. Trimming took off 5 bases at V and 4 bases at J, with 11 bases between the two ends. Germline-derived CDR1 and CDR2 are KGHSH and LQKENI. This CDR3 is 13 amino acids long. The CDR3 bases are TGTGCCAGCTCAGCGTCCCCGGGCACTGAAGCTTTCTTT. Encoded protein: CASSASPGTEAFF.

This chain links TRBV7-9 with TRBJ2-2; D perhaps matches TRBD1 (5 bases). Trimming took 8 bases from V and 3 from J, leaving 25 bases between them. The CDR3 is 18 residues long. The germline V gene has CDR1 SEHNR and CDR2 FQNEAQ (reference sequence). DNA for the CDR3: TGTGCCAGCCGCCACGACACTTGGGGCGCAACGTACACCGGGGAGCTGTTTTTT. Amino acid sequence: CASRHDTWGATYTGELFF. The variable domain in full, with the rest retrieved from reference TRBV7-9 and TRBJ2-2, is DTGVSQNPRHKITKRGQNVTFRCDPISEHNRLYWYRQTLGQGPEFLTYFQNEAQLEKSRLLSDRFSAERPKGSFSTLEIQRTEQGDSAMYLCASRHDTWGATYTGELFFGEGSRLTVL.

The rearrangement uses TRBV6-1 and TRBJ1-1, with TRBD1 matching over 8 bases. The CDR3 totals 15 residues. V lost 3 bases to trimming and J lost 4 bases; unmatched junction nucleotides: 7. Germline V CDR1 and CDR2: MNHNS, SASEGT. The CDR3 loop is CASSDSTGEGTEAFF. The CDR3 nucleotides read TGTGCCAGCAGTGATTCGACAGGGGAGGGCACTGAAGCTTTCTTT.

The chain carries TRBV19 and TRBJ2-1; 8 positions match TRBD2. The V and J ends lost 5 bases and 6 bases, in that order; junction bases with no gene match: 6. CDR3 length: 14 amino acids. From germline, CDR1 is LNHDA and CDR2 SQIVND (reference sequence). The CDR3 protein is CASSVSGAFNEQFF. As DNA, the CDR3 is TGTGCCAGTAGTGTTAGCGGGGCGTTCAATGAGCAGTTCTTC.

This chain links TRBV2 with TRBJ1-4, with TRBD1 matching over 7 bases. V lost 6 bases to trimming and J lost 8 bases; unmatched junction nucleotides: 9. Germline-derived CDR1 and CDR2 are SNHLY and FYNNEI. This CDR3 is built from 14 residues. CDR3 loop: CASRDREGEEKLFF. The CDR3 region has the DNA TGTGCCAGCAGAGACAGGGAAGGAGAAGAAAAACTGTTTTTT.

The chain uses TRBV5-6 and TRBJ1-2; D may be TRBD1 (5 bases). CDR1 and CDR2 (germline): SGHDT, YYEEEE. The CDR3 has 13 residues. V was shortened by 4 bases and J by 2 bases, with 9 bases between the two germline ends. The CDR3 DNA is TGTGCCAGCAGCCGACAGATCAACTATGGCTACACCTTC. This sequence encodes CASSRQINYGYTF.

This chain connects TRBV19 to TRBJ2-1; TRBD1 matches 7 bases. This CDR3 is 12 amino acids long. Germline V CDR1 and CDR2: LNHDA, SQIVND (reference sequence). Unmatched junction bases numbered 5, after V lost 6 bases and J lost 9 bases. CDR3 sequence: CASSPTGAEQFF. The CDR3 DNA reads as TGTGCCAGTAGCCCAACAGGGGCTGAGCAGTTCTTC.

The chain joins TRBV2 to TRBJ1-5; 9 positions match TRBD1. Trimming cost V 3 bases and J 7 bases; bases outside gene matches: 10. The germline CDR1 and CDR2 sequences are SNHLY and FYNNEI. This CDR3 is built from 16 residues. CDR3 residues: CASSEATGGAGQPQHF. CDR3 coding DNA: TGTGCCAGCAGTGAGGCTACAGGGGGCGCCGGGCAGCCCCAGCATTTT.

The chain couples TRBV5-1 to TRBJ2-5; TRBD2 matches 10 bases. The DNA end lines up better with TRBJ2-7; the J call may be wrong. This CDR3 has 18 amino acids. The germline gives CDR1 SGHRS, CDR2 YFSETQ. The CDR3 is CASSPETSGLTLSYEQYF. CDR3 DNA sequence: TGCGCCAGCAGCCCCGAGACTAGCGGGCTCACGCTCTCCTACGAGCAGTACTTC.

This clone was observed once. This chain joins TRBV6-5 and TRBJ2-1; 9 positions agree with TRBD2. The CDR3 covers 12 residues. V dropped 5 bases and J dropped 10; count of bases not matched to a gene: 3. Germline lookup yields CDR1 MNHEY and CDR2 SVGAGI. The CDR3 DNA follows: TGTGCCAGCAGTATCCTAGCGGGAGAGCAGTTCTTC. Its translation: CASSILAGEQFF.

This chain connects TRBV7-2 to TRBJ2-7; 9 nucleotides match TRBD1. V shed 5 bases and J 5 bases; nucleotides not matched to a gene: 7. This CDR3 is 14 amino acids long. Germline V gives CDR1 SGHTA, CDR2 FQGNSA. The CDR3: CASSNRDRVNEQYF. CDR3 bases: TGTGCCAGCAGCAACCGGGACAGGGTCAACGAGCAGTACTTC.

The chain employs TRBV5-5 and TRBJ2-7; 8 bases are a match to TRBD2. The CDR3 is 15 amino acids. Unmatched junction bases numbered 9, after V lost 4 bases and J lost 3 bases. Germline V gene data show CDR1 as SGHKS and CDR2 as YYEKEE (reference sequence). DNA for the CDR3: TGTGCCAGCAGCCTTGGGTATAGCGGGAACTACGAGCAGTACTTC. Encoded protein: CASSLGYSGNYEQYF.

This rearrangement joins TRBV25-1 to TRBJ2-7, with TRBD2 matching over 7 bases. Germline CDR1 is MGHDK and CDR2 is SYGVNS. Germline trimming cut 5 bases from V and 0 bases from J; bases unmatched to any gene: 13. The CDR3 is made up of 17 amino acids. The CDR3 loop is CASSPKVSGGYSYEQYF. CDR3 coding DNA: TGTGCCAGCAGTCCGAAGGTATCGGGGGGATACTCCTACGAGCAGTACTTC.

This clone was seen once. In nucleotides, the CDR3 is TGTGCCAGCAGCTTATTCAGTACGGGTCAAGAGACCCAGTACTTC. Protein: CASSLFSTGQETQYF. This sequence joins TRBV7-9 and TRBJ2-5; D unresolved. Between the trimmed V and J ends, which lost 2 bases and 2 bases, there was a span of 12 bases. The CDR3 consists of 15 residues. Germline-derived CDR1 and CDR2 are SEHNR and FQNEAQ (reference sequence).

In nucleotides, the CDR3 is TGTGCCAGTAGTACAGGGGCCTCCTACGAGCAGTACTTC. Amino acid sequence: CASSTGASYEQYF. The chain is built from TRBV19 and TRBJ2-7; D may be TRBD1 (6 bases). Germline assignment: CDR1 LNHDA and CDR2 SQIVND (reference sequence). The length of the CDR3 is 13 residues. The V end was cut by 4 bases, the J end by 0 bases, with 7 bases between.

This chain joins TRBV5-1 and TRBJ2-2; TRBD1 matches 8 bases. This CDR3 comprises 15 residues. Looked up from germline, CDR1 is SGHRS and CDR2 is YFSETQ. V was pared by 4 bases and J by 2 bases, with 4 bases of the junction left unmatched. The CDR3 sequence is CASSTGQGNTGELFF. CDR3 DNA sequence: TGCGCCAGCAGCACCGGACAGGGCAACACCGGGGAGCTGTTTTTT.